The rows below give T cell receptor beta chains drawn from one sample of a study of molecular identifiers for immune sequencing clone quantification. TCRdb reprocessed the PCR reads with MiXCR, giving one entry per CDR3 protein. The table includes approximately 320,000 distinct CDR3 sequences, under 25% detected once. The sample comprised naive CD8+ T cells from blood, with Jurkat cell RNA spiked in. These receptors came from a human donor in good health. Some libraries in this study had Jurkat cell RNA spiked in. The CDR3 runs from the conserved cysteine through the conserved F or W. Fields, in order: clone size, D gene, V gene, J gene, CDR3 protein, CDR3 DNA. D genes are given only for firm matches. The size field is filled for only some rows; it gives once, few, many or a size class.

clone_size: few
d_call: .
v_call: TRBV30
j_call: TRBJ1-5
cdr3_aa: CAWSVGQTYSNQPQHF
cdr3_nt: TGTGCCTGGAGTGTAGGACAGACTTATAGCAATCAGCCCCAGCATTTT

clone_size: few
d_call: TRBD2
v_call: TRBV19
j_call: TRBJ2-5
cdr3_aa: CASSIVASGGETQYF
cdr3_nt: TGTGCCAGTAGTATAGTTGCTAGCGGGGGAGAGACCCAGTACTTC

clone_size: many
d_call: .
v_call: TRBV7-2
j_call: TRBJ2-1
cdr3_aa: CASSLAIVEQFF
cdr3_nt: TGTGCCAGCAGCTTAGCGATTGTTGAGCAGTTCTTC

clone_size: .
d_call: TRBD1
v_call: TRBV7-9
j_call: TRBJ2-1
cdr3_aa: CASSFLGQGGPAESAEQFF
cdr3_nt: TGTGCCAGCAGCTTTTTGGGACAGGGGGGCCCGGCGGAGAGCGCCGAGCAGTTCTTC

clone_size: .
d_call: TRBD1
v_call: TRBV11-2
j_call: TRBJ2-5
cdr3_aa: CASRSWTGDQEPQYF
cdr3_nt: TGTGCCAGCAGATCCTGGACAGGGGACCAAGAGCCCCAGTACTTC

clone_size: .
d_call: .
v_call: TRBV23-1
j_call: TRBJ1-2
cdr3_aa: CASSQSCRVSCGYTF
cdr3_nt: TGCGCCAGCAGTCAATCGTGCAGGGTATCGTGTGGCTACACCTTC

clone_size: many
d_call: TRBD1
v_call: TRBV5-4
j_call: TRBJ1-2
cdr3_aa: CASSLDGQGPIIGGYTF
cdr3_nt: TGTGCCAGCAGCTTGGATGGACAGGGTCCCATTATAGGTGGCTACACCTTC

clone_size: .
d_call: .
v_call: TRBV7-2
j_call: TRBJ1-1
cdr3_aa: CASTIGVLGGTEAFF
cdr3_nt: TGTGCCAGCACCATAGGGGTTTTAGGGGGCACTGAAGCTTTCTTT

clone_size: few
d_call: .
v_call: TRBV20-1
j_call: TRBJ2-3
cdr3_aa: CSARERGGGRLSTDTQYF
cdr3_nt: TGCAGTGCTAGAGAACGAGGGGGCGGGAGACTTAGCACAGATACGCAGTATTTT

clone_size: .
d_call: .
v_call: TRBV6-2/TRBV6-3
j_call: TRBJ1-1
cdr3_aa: CASSFSLLEAFF
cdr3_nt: TGTGCCAGCAGTTTTAGTCTTCTTGAAGCTTTCTTT

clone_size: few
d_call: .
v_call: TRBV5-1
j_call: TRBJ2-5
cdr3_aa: CASSRDFRGTQYF
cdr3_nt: TGCGCCAGCAGCAGGGACTTTAGGGGGACCCAGTACTTC

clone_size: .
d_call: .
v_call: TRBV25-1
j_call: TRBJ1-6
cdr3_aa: CASRDYNSPLHF
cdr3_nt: TGTGCCAGCAGAGACTATAATTCACCCCTCCACTTT

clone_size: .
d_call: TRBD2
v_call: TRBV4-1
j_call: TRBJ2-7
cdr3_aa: CASSQERGAWEQYF
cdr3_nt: TGCGCCAGCAGCCAAGAGCGGGGGGCTTGGGAGCAGTACTTC

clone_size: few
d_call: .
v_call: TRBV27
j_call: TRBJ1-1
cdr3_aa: CASSLGGVGAEAFF
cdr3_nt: TGTGCCAGCAGTTTGGGAGGGGTAGGCGCTGAAGCTTTCTTT

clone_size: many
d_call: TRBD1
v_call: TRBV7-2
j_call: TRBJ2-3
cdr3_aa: CASSLRGDREYVRGTDTQYF
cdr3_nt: TGTGCCAGCAGCTTGAGGGGGGACAGGGAGTACGTTCGGGGCACAGATACGCAGTATTTT

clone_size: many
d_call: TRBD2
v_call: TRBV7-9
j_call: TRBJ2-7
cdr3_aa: CASSSPTSGRTYEQYF
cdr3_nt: TGTGCCAGCAGTTCCCCGACTAGCGGGAGGACCTACGAGCAGTACTTC

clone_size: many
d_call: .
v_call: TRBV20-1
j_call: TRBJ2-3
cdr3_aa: CSARDFEGSSDTQYF
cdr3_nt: TGCAGTGCTAGAGATTTTGAGGGATCTTCAGATACGCAGTATTTT

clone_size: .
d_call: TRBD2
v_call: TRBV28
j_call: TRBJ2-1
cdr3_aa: CASSAPLAGVYEQFF
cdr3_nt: TGTGCCAGCAGTGCTCCCCTAGCGGGAGTGTATGAGCAGTTCTTC

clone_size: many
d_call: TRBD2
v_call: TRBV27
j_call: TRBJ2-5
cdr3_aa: CASSSSGNPQETQYF
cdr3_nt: TGTGCCAGCAGTTCTAGCGGGAATCCCCAAGAGACCCAGTACTTC

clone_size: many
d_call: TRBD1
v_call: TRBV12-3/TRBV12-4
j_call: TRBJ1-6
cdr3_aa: CASSTDRVDSPLHF
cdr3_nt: TGTGCCAGCAGTACGGACAGGGTCGATTCACCCCTCCACTTT

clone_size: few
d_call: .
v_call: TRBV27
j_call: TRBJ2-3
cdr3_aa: CASSPLATGPHTQYF
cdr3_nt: TGTGCCAGCAGTCCCCTTGCCACCGGCCCCCATACGCAGTATTTT

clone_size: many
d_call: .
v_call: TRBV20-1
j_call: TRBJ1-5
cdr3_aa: CSASEGNSNQPQHF
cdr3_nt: TGCAGTGCTAGTGAGGGGAATAGCAATCAGCCCCAGCATTTT

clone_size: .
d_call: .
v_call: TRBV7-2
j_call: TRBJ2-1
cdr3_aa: CASSPSSSYNEQFF
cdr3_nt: TGTGCCAGCAGCCCCTCGAGCTCCTACAATGAGCAGTTCTTC